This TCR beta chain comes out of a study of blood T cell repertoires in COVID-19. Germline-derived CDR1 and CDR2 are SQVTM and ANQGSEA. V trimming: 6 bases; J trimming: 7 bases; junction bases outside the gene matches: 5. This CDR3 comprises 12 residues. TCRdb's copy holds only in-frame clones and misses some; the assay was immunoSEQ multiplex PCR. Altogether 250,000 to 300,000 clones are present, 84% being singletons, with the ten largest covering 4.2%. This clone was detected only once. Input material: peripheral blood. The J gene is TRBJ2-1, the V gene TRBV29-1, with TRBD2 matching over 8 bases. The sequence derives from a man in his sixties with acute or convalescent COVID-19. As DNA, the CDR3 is TGCAGCGTAGACGGGGGGGCGAATGAGCAGTTCTTC. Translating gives CSVDGGANEQFF.